This T cell receptor (beta chain) is drawn from a study of T cells in Graves' hyperthyroidism and ophthalmopathy. The TCR beta CDR3 regions underwent amplification using RNA transcripts as the source. TCR CDR3 underwent first-round RT-PCR with the HTBI primer set. TCRdb used MiXCR to reprocess the multiplex PCR reads, holding one entry per CDR3 protein. The sample includes 460,000 or so distinct CDR3 sequences, around an eighth seen only once; the top ten take roughly 17%. The CDR3 sequence is 17 residues long. Germline loops: CDR1 LNHDA, CDR2 SQIVND (reference sequence). V shed 5 bases, J shed 0 bases, and the junction held 9 bases outside the gene matches. This clonotype was counted at least ten times. Subjects aged 18 to 65 presented with newly diagnosed hyperthyroidism of less than 2 months' duration. Each diagnosis drew on symptoms, thyroxine, TRAb, thyroid ultrasound and orbital computed tomography findings.

The receptor comes from a woman under 30 with Graves' hyperthyroidism. The chain couples TRBV19 to TRBJ2-5; 10 bases align to TRBD1. The source material was blood. CDR3 DNA sequence: TGTGCCAGTAGTGGGTATTTGGACAGGGGGTACCAAGAGACCCAGTACTTC. Translation gives CASSGYLDRGYQETQYF. Filled out from reference TRBV19 and TRBJ2-5, the complete variable domain reads DGGITQSPKYLFRKEGQNVTLSCEQNLNHDAMYWYRQDPGQGLRLIYYSQIVNDFQKGDIAEGYSVSREKKESFPLTVTSAQKNPTAFYLCASSGYLDRGYQETQYFGPGTRLLVL.